The next 4 T cell receptor beta chains were all read from a single sample in a study of blood T cell repertoires in COVID-19. Assay: immunoSEQ multiplex PCR; the TCRdb copy retains only in-frame clones and omits some. In the table there are 150,000 to 200,000 clones, 82% of which are singletons. Sequencing input: peripheral blood. The receptors come from a woman in her thirties or forties with COVID-19, enrolled during active disease.

V and J are TRBV7-9 and TRBJ2-3, with D possibly being TRBD2 (5 bases). The CDR3 spans 14 residues. The germline gives CDR1 SEHNR, CDR2 FQNEAQ (reference sequence). Between the trimmed V and J ends, which lost 2 bases and 2 bases, there was a span of 8 bases. As DNA, the CDR3 is TGTGCCAGCAGCTTAACGGGGAACACAGATACGCAGTATTTT. This gives the protein CASSLTGNTDTQYF.

The chain couples TRBV29-1 to TRBJ2-7; no clear D gene. CDR3 length: 12 amino acids. The ends were cut back, 4 bases at V and 0 bases at J, with 7 bases in the middle. Looked up from germline, CDR1 is SQVTM and CDR2 is ANQGSEA. The CDR3, as DNA: TGCAGCGTTGTACTACACTCCTACGAGCAGTACTTC. It encodes CSVVLHSYEQYF.

The genes are TRBV3-1 (or the pseudogene TRBV3-2) and TRBJ1-2; no clear D. With 2 bases removed from V and 8 bases from J, the gap between germline ends came to 9 bases. The CDR3 length is 12 residues. Germline CDR1 reads LGHDT; CDR2 reads YNNKEL (reference sequence). The CDR3 DNA is TGTGCCAGCAGCCAATACCCCGAGGGCTACACCTTC. Amino acids: CASSQYPEGYTF.

The V call is TRBV6-1, the J call TRBJ1-6; 8 bases are a match to TRBD1. Losses at the gene ends were 2 bases for V and 5 bases for J; bases not matched to a gene: 2. The CDR3 has 15 residues. Germline CDR1 and CDR2: MNHNS and SASEGT. The CDR3 DNA sequence: TGTGCCAGCAGTGAAACAGGGGGAAATAATTCACCCCTCCACTTT. Translated, it gives CASSETGGNNSPLHF.